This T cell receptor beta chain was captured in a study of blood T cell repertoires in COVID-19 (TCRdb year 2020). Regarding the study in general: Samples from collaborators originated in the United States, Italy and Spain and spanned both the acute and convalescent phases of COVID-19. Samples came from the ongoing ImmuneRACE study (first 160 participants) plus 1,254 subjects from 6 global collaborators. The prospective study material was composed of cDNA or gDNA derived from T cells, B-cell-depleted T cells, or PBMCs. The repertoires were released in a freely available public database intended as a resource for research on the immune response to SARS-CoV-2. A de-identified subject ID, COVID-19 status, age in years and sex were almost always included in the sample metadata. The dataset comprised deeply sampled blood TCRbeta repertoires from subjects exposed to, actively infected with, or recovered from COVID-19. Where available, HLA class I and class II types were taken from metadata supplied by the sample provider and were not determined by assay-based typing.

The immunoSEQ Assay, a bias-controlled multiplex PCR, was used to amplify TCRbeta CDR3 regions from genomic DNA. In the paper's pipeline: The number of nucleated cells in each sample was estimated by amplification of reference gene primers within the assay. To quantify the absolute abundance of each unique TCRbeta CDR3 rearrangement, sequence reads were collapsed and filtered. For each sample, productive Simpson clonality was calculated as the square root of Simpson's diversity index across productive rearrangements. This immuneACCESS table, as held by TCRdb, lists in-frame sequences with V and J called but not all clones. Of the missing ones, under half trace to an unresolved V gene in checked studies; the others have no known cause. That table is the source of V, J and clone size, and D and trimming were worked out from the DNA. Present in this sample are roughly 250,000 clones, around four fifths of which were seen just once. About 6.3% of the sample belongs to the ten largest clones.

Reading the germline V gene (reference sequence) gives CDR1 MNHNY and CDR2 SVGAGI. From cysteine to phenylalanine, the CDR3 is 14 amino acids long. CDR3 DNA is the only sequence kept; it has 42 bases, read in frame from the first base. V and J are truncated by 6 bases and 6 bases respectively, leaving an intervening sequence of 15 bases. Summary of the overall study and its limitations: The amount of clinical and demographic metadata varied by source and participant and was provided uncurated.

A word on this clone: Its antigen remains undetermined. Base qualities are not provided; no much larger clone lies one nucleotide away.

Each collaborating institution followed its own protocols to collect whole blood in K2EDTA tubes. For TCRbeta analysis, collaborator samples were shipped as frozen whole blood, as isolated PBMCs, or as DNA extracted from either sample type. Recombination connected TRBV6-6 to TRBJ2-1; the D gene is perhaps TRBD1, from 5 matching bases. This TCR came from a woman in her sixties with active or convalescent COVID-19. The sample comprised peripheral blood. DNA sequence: TGTGCCAGCAGCCCAAGCCACAGGTCCAATGAGCAGTTCTTC. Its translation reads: CASSPSHRSNEQFF.